This TCR beta chain was captured in a study of blood T cell repertoires in COVID-19. The CDR3 is made up of 15 amino acids. The V and J ends lost 4 bases and 4 bases, in that order; junction bases with no gene match: 6. The V gene's germline CDR1 is SGDLS and CDR2 YYNGEE. The data were produced by immunoSEQ multiplex PCR, yet TCRdb's version contains in-frame clones alone and is incomplete. This sample has about 220,000 clones, with approximately 90% found just once. The V and J genes are TRBV9 and TRBJ2-5; TRBD1 matches 11 bases. This receptor was obtained from a woman in her 40s with acute COVID-19. Sample: PBMCs or T cells enriched from blood (not recorded which). This chain's CDR3 is CASSFRTGGRETQYF. In nucleotides, the CDR3 is TGTGCCAGCAGCTTCCGGACAGGGGGCAGAGAGACCCAGTACTTC.